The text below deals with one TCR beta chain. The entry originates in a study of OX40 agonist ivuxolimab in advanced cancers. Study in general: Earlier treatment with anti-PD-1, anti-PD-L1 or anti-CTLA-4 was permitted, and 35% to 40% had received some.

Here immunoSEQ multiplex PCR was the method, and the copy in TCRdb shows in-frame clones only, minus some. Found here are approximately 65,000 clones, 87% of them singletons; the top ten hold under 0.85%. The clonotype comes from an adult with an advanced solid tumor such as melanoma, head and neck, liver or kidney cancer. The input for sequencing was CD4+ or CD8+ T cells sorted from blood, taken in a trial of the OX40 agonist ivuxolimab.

CDR3 sequence (DNA): TGTGCCAGCAGTAATGGACAGGGTAATTCACCCCTCCACTTT. Its protein is CASSNGQGNSPLHF. The chain carries TRBV2 and TRBJ1-6, with TRBD1 identical over 8 bases. Trimming at V came to 5 bases and at J to 6 bases, leaving 3 bases not matched to a gene. From germline, CDR1 is SNHLY and CDR2 FYNNEI. CDR3 length: 14 residues.